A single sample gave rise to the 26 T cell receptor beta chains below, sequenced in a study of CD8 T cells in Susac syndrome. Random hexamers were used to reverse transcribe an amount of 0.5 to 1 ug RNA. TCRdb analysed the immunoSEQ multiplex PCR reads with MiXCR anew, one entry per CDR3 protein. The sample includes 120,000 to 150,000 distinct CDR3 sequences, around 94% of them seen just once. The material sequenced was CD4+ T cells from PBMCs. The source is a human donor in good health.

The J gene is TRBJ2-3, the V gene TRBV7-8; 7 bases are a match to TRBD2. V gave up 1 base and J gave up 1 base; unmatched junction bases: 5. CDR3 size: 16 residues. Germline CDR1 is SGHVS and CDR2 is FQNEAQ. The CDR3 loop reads CASSLVGGPGTDTQYF. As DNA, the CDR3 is TGTGCCAGCAGCTTAGTGGGAGGGCCTGGCACAGATACGCAGTATTTT.

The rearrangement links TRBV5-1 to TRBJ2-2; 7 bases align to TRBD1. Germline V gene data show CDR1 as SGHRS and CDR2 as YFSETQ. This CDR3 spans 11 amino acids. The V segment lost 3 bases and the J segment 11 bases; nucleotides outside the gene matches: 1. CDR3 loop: CASSWTGELFF. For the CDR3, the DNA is TGCGCCAGCAGCTGGACAGGAGAGCTGTTTTTT.

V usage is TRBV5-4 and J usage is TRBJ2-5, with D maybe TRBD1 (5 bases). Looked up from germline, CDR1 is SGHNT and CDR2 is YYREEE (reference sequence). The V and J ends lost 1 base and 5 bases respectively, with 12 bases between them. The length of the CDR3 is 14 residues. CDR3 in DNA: TGTGCCAGCAGCTTGTCGCCAGGGCGTGAGACCCAGTACTTC. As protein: CASSLSPGRETQYF.

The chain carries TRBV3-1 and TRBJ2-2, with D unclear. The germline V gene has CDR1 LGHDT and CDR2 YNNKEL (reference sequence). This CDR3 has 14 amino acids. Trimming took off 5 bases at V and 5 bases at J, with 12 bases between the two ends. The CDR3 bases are TGTGCCAGCAGCTCTAGGAGTGCGACCGGGGAGCTGTTTTTT. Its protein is CASSSRSATGELFF.

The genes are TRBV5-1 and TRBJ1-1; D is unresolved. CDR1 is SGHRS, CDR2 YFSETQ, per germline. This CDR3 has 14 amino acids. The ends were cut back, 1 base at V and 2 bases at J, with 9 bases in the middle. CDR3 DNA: TGCGCCAGCAGCTTGCCTCTCAGTAACACTGAAGCTTTCTTT. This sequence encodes CASSLPLSNTEAFF.

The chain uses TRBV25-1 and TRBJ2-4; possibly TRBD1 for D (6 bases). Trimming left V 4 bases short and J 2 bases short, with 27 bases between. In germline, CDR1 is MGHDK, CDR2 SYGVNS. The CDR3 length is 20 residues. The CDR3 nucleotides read TGTGCCAGCAGTGGAGAAGGGGGACCCTTACCTAATCTGACCAAAAACATTCAGTACTTC. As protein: CASSGEGGPLPNLTKNIQYF.

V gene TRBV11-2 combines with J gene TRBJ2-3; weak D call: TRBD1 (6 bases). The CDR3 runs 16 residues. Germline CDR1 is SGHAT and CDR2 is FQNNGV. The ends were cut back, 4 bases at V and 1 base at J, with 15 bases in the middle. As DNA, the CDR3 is TGTGCCAGCAGCTACAAACAGGGATTGGGCACAGATACGCAGTATTTT. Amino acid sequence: CASSYKQGLGTDTQYF.

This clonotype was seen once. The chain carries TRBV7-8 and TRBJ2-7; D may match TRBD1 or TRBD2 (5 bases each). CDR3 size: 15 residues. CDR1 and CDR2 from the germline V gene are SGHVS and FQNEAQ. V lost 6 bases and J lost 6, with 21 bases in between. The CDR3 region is CASRSRGFLYGEQYF. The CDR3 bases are TGTGCCAGCAGGTCCCGGGGCTTCCTCTATGGCGAGCAGTACTTC.

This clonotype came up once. CDR3 sequence: CASSPYAGTGEGYTF. CDR3 sequence (DNA): TGTGCCAGCTCACCCTATGCCGGGACAGGAGAAGGCTACACCTTC. The V gene is TRBV18, the J gene TRBJ1-2; 8 bases are shared with TRBD1. This CDR3 is built from 15 residues. V trimming: 3 bases; J trimming: 8 bases; junction bases outside the gene matches: 11. Germline V gene lookup returns CDR1 KGHSH and CDR2 LQKENI.

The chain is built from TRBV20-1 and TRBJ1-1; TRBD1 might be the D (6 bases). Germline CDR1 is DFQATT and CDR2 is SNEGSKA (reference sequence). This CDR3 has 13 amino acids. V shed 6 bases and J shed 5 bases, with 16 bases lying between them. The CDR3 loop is CSALDSLKTEAFF. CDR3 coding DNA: TGCAGTGCGCTGGACAGTCTCAAGACTGAAGCTTTCTTT.

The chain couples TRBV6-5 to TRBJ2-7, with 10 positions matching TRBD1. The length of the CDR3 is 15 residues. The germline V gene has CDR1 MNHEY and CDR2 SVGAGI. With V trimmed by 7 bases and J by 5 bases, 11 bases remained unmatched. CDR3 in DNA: TGTGCCAGCATCCCCCGGACAGGGGGACCCCACGAGCAGTACTTC. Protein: CASIPRTGGPHEQYF.

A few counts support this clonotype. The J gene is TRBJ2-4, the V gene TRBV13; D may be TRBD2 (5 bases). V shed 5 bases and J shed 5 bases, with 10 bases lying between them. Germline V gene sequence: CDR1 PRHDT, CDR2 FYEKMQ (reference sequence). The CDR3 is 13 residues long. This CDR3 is CASSGRAENIQYF. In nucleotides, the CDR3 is TGTGCCAGCAGCGGGCGAGCGGAAAACATTCAGTACTTC.

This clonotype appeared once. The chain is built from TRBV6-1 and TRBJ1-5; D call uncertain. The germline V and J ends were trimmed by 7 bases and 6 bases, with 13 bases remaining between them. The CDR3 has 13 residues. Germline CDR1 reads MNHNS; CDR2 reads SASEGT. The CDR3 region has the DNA TGTGCCAGCATGGGTTATCATGGTCAGCCCCAGCATTTT. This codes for CASMGYHGQPQHF.

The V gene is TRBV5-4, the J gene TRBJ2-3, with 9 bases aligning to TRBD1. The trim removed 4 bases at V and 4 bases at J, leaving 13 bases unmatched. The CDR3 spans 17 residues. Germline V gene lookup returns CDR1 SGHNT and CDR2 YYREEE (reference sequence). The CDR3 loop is CASSAAQGAGEADTQYF. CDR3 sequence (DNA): TGTGCCAGCAGCGCCGCACAGGGGGCTGGTGAGGCAGATACGCAGTATTTT. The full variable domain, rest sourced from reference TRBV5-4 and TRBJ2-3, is ETGVTQSPTHLIKTRGQQVTLRCSSQSGHNTVSWYQQALGQGPQFIFQYYREEENGRGNFPPRFSGLQFPNYSSELNVNALELDDSALYLCASSAAQGAGEADTQYFGPGTRLTVL.

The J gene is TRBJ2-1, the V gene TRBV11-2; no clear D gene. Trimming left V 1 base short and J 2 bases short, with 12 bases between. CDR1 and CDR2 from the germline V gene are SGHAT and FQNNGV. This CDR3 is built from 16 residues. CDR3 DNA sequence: TGTGCCAGCAGCTTAGTGGGTCCGGGTGCCTACAATGAGCAGTTCTTC. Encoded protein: CASSLVGPGAYNEQFF.

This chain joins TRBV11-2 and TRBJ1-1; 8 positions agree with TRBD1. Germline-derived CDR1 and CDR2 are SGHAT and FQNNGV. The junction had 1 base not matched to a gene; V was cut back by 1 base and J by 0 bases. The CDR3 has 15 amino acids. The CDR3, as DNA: TGTGCCAGCAGCTTAGGGACAGGGATGAACACTGAAGCTTTCTTT. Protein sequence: CASSLGTGMNTEAFF.

This chain's CDR3 is CASSASGGGQPQHF. CDR3 bases: TGTGCCAGCAGCGCCTCAGGGGGCGGTCAGCCCCAGCATTTT. This chain uses TRBV9 with TRBJ1-5, with TRBD1 matching over 8 bases. The length of the CDR3 is 14 residues. Losses at the gene ends were 3 bases for V and 6 bases for J; bases not matched to a gene: 5. The germline V gene encodes CDR1 SGDLS and CDR2 YYNGEE.

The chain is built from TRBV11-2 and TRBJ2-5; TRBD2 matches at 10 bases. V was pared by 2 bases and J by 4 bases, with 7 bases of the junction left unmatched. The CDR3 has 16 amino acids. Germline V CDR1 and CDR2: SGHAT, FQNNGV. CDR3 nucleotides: TGTGCCAGCAGCTTACGCCTAGCGGGAGAGGGAGAGACCCAGTACTTC. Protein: CASSLRLAGEGETQYF.

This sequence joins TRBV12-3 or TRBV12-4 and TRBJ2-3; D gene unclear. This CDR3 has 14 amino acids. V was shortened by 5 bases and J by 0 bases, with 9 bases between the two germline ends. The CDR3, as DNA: TGTGCCAGCAGTCGGCGCGGTAGCACAGATACGCAGTATTTT. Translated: CASSRRGSTDTQYF.

CDR3 sequence reads: CASSRSISAGYEQYF. Here the CDR3 DNA reads TGTGCCAGTAGTCGCTCGATCAGCGCAGGGTACGAGCAGTACTTC. The V and J genes are TRBV19 and TRBJ2-7, with a tentative D call TRBD1 (5 bases). Germline V gives CDR1 LNHDA, CDR2 SQIVND (reference sequence). CDR3 length: 15 residues. V gave up 5 bases and J gave up 4 bases, with 18 bases separating them. Full variable domain (outside the CDR3, taken from reference TRBV19 and TRBJ2-7): DGGITQSPKYLFRKEGQNVTLSCEQNLNHDAMYWYRQDPGQGLRLIYYSQIVNDFQKGDIAEGYSVSREKKESFPLTVTSAQKNPTAFYLCASSRSISAGYEQYFGPGTRLTVT.

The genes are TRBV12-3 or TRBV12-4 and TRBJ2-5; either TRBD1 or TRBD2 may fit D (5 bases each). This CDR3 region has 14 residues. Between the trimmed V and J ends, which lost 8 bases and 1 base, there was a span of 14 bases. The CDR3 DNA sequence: TGTGCCAGCGGACTCGGGGCCTCCCAAGAGACCCAGTACTTC. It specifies CASGLGASQETQYF.

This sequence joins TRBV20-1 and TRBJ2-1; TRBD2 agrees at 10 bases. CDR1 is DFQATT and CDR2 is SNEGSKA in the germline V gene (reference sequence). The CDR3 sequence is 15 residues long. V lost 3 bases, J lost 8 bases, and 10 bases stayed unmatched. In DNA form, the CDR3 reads TGCAGTGCTAGTCCCCTAGCGGGAGAGTCGGATGAGCAGTTCTTC. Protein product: CSASPLAGESDEQFF.

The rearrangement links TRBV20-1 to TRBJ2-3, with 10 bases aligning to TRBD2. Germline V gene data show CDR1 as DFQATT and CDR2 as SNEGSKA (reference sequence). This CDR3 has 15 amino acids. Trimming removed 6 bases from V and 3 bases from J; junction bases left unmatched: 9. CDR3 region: CSAHGTSVWTDTQYF. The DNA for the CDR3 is TGCAGTGCACACGGGACTAGCGTTTGGACAGATACGCAGTATTTT.

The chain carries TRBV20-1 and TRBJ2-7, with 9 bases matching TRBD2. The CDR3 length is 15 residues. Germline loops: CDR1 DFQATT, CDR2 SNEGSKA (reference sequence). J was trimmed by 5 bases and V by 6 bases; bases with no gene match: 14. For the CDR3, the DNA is TGCAGTGCACGGCGGGAGGGATTACGGCGCGACGAGCAGTACTTC. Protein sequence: CSARREGLRRDEQYF.

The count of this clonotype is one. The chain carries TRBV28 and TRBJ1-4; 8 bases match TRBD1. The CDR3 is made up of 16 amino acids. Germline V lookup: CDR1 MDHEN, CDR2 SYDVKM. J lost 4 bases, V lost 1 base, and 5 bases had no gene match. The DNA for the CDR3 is TGTGCCAGCAGTTTATCGGACAGGGTCCGTAATGAAAAACTGTTTTTT. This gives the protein CASSLSDRVRNEKLFF.

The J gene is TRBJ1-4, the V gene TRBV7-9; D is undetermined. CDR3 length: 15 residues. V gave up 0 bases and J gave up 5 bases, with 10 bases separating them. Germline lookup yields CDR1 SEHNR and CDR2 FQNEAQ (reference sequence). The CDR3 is CASSLAVELNEKLFF. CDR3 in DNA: TGTGCCAGCAGCTTAGCGGTGGAGCTGAATGAAAAACTGTTTTTT.